The sequence of this T cell receptor (beta chain) was determined in a study of blood T cell repertoires in COVID-19. At the level of the study: COVID-19 samples from acute and convalescent phases originated in the United States, Italy and Spain.

With 4 bases clipped from V and 4 bases from J, the junction kept 4 bases outside the gene matches. Germline CDR1 reads LGHNA; CDR2 reads YNFKEQ. The CDR3 contains 16 residues. Source study methods: Scientists estimated how many nucleated cells there were by amplifying reference gene primers. Method: immunoSEQ multiplex PCR; TCRdb's copy keeps in-frame clones and lacks some. V and J calls and clone size are as listed in that table; D and trimming were resolved from the DNA. The sample yields some 140,000 clones, about 70% seen once. Source material: peripheral blood. The source is an elderly man with acute or convalescent COVID-19. This chain uses TRBV4-2 with TRBJ2-3; 14 bases are shared with TRBD2. The CDR3 region is CASSRLTSGGADTQYF. The CDR3 DNA follows: TGTGCCAGCAGCCGTTTGACTAGCGGGGGGGCAGATACGCAGTATTTT.